These 2 T cell receptor beta chains originate from one sample sequenced in a study of post-analysis software for immune sequencing data. Study results and caveats: Among about 5 TRBV segments more frequent in patients than controls were TRBV5-6, TRBV5-1 and TRBV20-1.

The antigens for these receptors are not known. The authors incorporated unique molecular identifiers into the TCR beta cDNA libraries. TCRdb re-analysed the PCR reads in MiXCR, keeping a single row per CDR3 protein. This table holds 600,000 to 700,000 distinct CDR3 sequences, about 60% found once. Sequenced: blood. Receptors were obtained from a girl aged 2-9 years with multiple sclerosis.

The V call is TRBV3-1, the J call TRBJ2-5; D gene ambiguous. V lost 0 bases and J lost 4, with 6 bases in between. Germline CDR1 is LGHDT and CDR2 is YNNKEL (reference sequence). CDR3 size: 13 residues. The CDR3 nucleotides are TGTGCCAGCAGCCAAGACGGCCCAGAGACCCAGTACTTC. Encoded protein: CASSQDGPETQYF.

This chain joins TRBV10-3 and TRBJ2-4; 9 positions agree with TRBD1. The J call may be wrong; the DNA end is better matched by TRBJ2-7. Per the germline V gene, CDR1 is ENHRY and CDR2 is SYGVKD. The CDR3 loop spans 14 amino acids. CDR3 nucleotide sequence: TGTGCCACCGTACCCGGGACAGGGAATTACGAGCAGTACTTC. It yields the protein CATVPGTGNYEQYF.